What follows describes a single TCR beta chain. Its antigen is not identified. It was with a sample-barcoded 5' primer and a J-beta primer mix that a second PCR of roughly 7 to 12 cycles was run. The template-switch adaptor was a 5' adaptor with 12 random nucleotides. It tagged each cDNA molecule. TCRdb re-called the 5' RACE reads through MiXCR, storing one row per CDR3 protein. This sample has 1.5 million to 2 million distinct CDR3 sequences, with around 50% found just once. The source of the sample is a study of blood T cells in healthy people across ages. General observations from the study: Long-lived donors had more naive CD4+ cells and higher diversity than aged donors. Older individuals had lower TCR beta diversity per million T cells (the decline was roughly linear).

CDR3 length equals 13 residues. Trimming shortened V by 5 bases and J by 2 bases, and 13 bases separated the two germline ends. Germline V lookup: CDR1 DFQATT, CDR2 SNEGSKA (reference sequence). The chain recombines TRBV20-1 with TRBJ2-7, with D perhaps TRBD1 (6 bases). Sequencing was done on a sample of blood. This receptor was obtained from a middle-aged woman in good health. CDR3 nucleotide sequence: TGCAGTGCTCCGACACAGGGCACCTACGAGCAGTACTTC. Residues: CSAPTQGTYEQYF.